This entry describes one T cell receptor (beta chain). This clone was detected many times. Its antigen is unknown. No much larger clonotype is one base removed from it; base qualities were not supplied. Cut back by 1 base and 6 bases, the V and J ends lie 13 bases apart. CDR1 and CDR2 (LGHNA, YSLEER) derive from the germline V gene. The CDR3 contains 14 residues, cysteine and phenylalanine counted. Left in the record is the CDR3 DNA by itself, 42 bases read in frame from the first base. Donors were healthy HIV-negative adults with no recently reported acute infections or vaccinations. All donors were Caucasian adults living in Nashville, Tennessee, USA. CD4+ T cells were enriched by magnetic negative selection; naive cells were then positively selected on CD45RA, and the negative fraction formed the memory subset. After blood collection by leukapheresis, PBMCs were isolated using Ficoll-Histopaque density gradient centrifugation and then cryopreserved in the vapor phase of liquid nitrogen. Analytical flow cytometry was used to check the purity and quantity of every magnetically sorted T cell population. From each sorted fraction, genomic DNA was isolated and quantified by UV absorbance on a Nanodrop 2000c.

The data were taken from a study of shared clonotypes between healthy human individuals (dated by TCRdb to the early 2020s). Regarding the study in general: A couple of women and a few men aged 18 to 49 years were included in the cohort. Per donor, three plates each were used for CD4 naive and CD4 memory, two for CD8 naive, and one for CD8 memory. Per donor, leukapheresis produced somewhere between about 0.9 and 9.5 billion PBMCs. Different laboratories and diverse techniques were used to prepare libraries and sequence TCR repertoires, to increase sequencing depth and limit assay-specific biases. To estimate repertoire size and how much clonotype sharing occurs between individuals, the study deeply sequenced the blood TCR repertoires of several healthy adults.

Using the deep immunoSEQ assay, multiplex PCR amplified TCR CDR3 regions from genomic DNA. Extracted genomic DNA from each cell subset was spread evenly across all wells of several immunoSEQ 96-well plates, with each plate serving as a replicate. Each replicate PCR for sorted subsets received 150 to 250 ng genomic DNA, equal to tens of thousands of T cell genomes. The purified libraries were quantified using a Qubit 3.0 fluorometer, sized with a Bioanalyzer 2100, and then quantified again using the KAPA Library Quantification kit. A separate single-read 150-cycle Illumina NextSeq 550 flow cell was used to sequence each immunoSEQ 96-well plate. Per the authors' processing: Because only junctional sequences without quality scores were contained in the immunoSEQ output, filtering matching that applied to full-length reads could not be performed. To assign V/J genes and CDR3, sequences were annotated against IMGT germline references using PyIR, a Python wrapper for IgBLAST v1.9. Reads were removed for weak V/J assignments (E-value above 1e-6), missing CDR3, stop codons, out-of-frame junctions, or ambiguous translated residues. V3J clonotypes were defined as sequences sharing the same inferred V gene, J gene, and CDR3 amino acid sequence. The percentage overlap between two repertoires was calculated by dividing the number of shared unique clonotypes by the size of the smaller repertoire. Repertoire richness was assessed with RTK rarefaction, the Chao1 estimator, and Recon v2.1 estimates of unobserved clonotypes. For all TCRbeta clonotypes obtained by the gDNA method from a few donors, generation probabilities were computed with OLGA. The table comes from immuneACCESS by way of TCRdb, which keeps in-frame sequences with V and J called. Part of the clones is missing from these tables; in studies checked, under half for an unresolved V gene and the rest for unknown reasons. V and J calls and clone size come straight from that table; D and trimming were deduced from the DNA. The sample table shows 800,000 to 1,200,000 clones, and approximately 80% are seen once. The top ten hold 0.5% to 0.6% of the sample.

Broad study findings and their caveats: Compared with non-shared clonotypes, clonotypes shared by all four sorted-subset donors had higher generation probabilities. Because the study included a small number of donors, the genetic and exposure-history diversity represented was limited. Based on pairwise subsampling, the degree of clonotype sharing among donors was expected to be affected by sequencing depth. Estimated clonotype richness was generally larger for naive than for memory subsets. Sampling was restricted to blood, and TCR repertoires in tissue are likely to differ from TCR repertoires in blood. Around 5.4% of naive CD4, 3.5% of naive CD8, roughly 2.5% of memory CD4, and 0.4% of memory CD8 clonotypes were shared across several donors. Rarefaction of sorted-subset datasets indicated incomplete sequencing despite the large sequencing depth.

The receptor was isolated from a young man in good health. Some clones in this sample may be carry-over from other donors' samples. The chain is encoded by TRBV4-3 joined to TRBJ2-7, with no confidently assigned D gene. Specimen: memory CD4+ T cells from PBMCs. In the paper's terms, the cell subset or site label means: CD45RA-negative fraction. The DNA sequence is TGCGCCAGCAGCCAAGGGAGTCTGGCGACCGAGCAGTACTTC. This gives the protein CASSQGSLATEQYF.